Shown below are 9 T cell receptor gamma chains from a single sample sequenced in a study of gamma-delta chains in newborns, infants, children. TCRdb called clones anew from the reads with CATT. The data show 3,000 to 4,000 gamma-chain clones, around two thirds seen once. Sequenced input: blood. These receptors were collected from a child who was a newborn, infant or young child, either healthy, febrile or measles-vaccinated (not recorded which).

Turning to this clone: Relative to the germline gene, one junction end is altered; a read error may explain this. Other DNA sequences in this sample translate to the same CDR3. Written as DNA, the CDR3 is TGCGCCACCTGGGACGGAGATTATAAGAAACTCTTT. Protein: CATWDGDYKKLF. V and J are TRGV2 and TRGJ1 or TRGJ2. TCRdb is silent on the J gene; assignment here came from matching the DNA to germline. The CDR3 is 12 residues long. From germline, CDR1 is EGSNGY and CDR2 YDSYNSKV.

Details on this clone: A read error likely explains this, since a far larger clone differs by one base. The chain employs TRGV9 and TRGJP. Matching the DNA to germline supplied the J gene, which TCRdb does not give. In germline, CDR1 is GITISATS, CDR2 ISYDGTV (reference sequence). The CDR3 has 15 residues. The CDR3 spells CALWEEELGKKSKVF. CDR3 nucleotide sequence: TGTGCCTTGTGGGAGGAAGAGTTGGGCAAAAAAAGCAAGGTATTT.

The chain has TRGV9 and TRGJ1 or TRGJ2. Assignment of the J gene here rests on matching the DNA to germline, because TCRdb gives none. V lost 5 bases, J lost 12 bases, and 4 bases stayed unmatched. The length of the CDR3 is 9 residues. The germline V gene encodes CDR1 GITISATS and CDR2 ISYDGTV (reference sequence). The CDR3, as DNA: TGTGCCTTGTGGGTCGGGAAACTCTTT. Amino acid sequence: CALWVGKLF.

As regards this clone: In the same sample, other DNA sequences code for this CDR3. This rearrangement joins TRGV9 to TRGJP. As TCRdb names no J gene, one was assigned here on the basis of a DNA match to germline. CDR3 size: 17 residues. The V and J ends lost 1 base and 9 bases, in that order; junction bases with no gene match: 9. The germline V gene has CDR1 GITISATS and CDR2 ISYDGTV (reference sequence). CDR3 DNA: TGTGCCTTGTGGGAGGTACGAAGTTGGTTGGGCAAAAAAATCAAGGTATTT. Protein: CALWEVRSWLGKKIKVF.

This clone has just a few counts. In the same sample, other DNA sequences code for this CDR3. This sequence joins TRGV9 and TRGJP. TCRdb leaves out the J gene; it was filled in here by matching the DNA to germline. The CDR3 runs to 17 residues. Germline CDR1 reads GITISATS; CDR2 reads ISYDGTV (reference sequence). After removal of 3 bases from V and 3 bases from J, the junction contained 5 bases not matched to a gene. In nucleotides, the CDR3 is TGTGCCTTGTGGGAGAATAAGCAAGAGTTGGGCAAAAAAATCAAGGTATTT. It specifies CALWENKQELGKKIKVF.

As to this clone: The sample holds other DNA sequences that translate to the same CDR3. This chain links TRGV8 with TRGJ1 or TRGJ2. TCRdb lists no J gene, so it was determined here by aligning the DNA to germline. The CDR3 runs to 13 residues. The V segment lost 0 bases and the J segment 4 bases; nucleotides outside the gene matches: 3. CDR1 is VENAVY, CDR2 YDSYNSRV, per germline. CDR3 in DNA: TGTGCCACCTGGGATAGGTTCTATTATAAGAAACTCTTT. Translated, it gives CATWDRFYYKKLF.

The V call is TRGV9, the J call TRGJP. The J gene is absent in TCRdb and was assigned here via DNA matching to germline. The CDR3 is 19 residues long. J lost 3 bases, V lost 0 bases, and 8 bases had no gene match. Germline V CDR1 and CDR2: GITISATS, ISYDGTV (reference sequence). CDR3: CALWEVRAEQELGKKIKVF. The CDR3 coding sequence is TGTGCCTTGTGGGAGGTGCGAGCCGAGCAAGAGTTGGGCAAAAAAATCAAGGTATTT.

Only one count was recorded for this clone. The chain carries TRGV9 and TRGJ1 or TRGJ2. TCRdb carries no J gene annotation; the J gene was assigned here by matching the DNA with germline. CDR1 and CDR2 from the germline V gene are GITISATS and ISYDGTV (reference sequence). J was trimmed by 6 bases and V by 2 bases; bases with no gene match: 7. This CDR3 has 13 residues. CDR3 residues: CALWEAQVYKKLF. For the CDR3, the DNA is TGTGCCTTGTGGGAGGCTCAAGTTTATAAGAAACTCTTT.

J is TRGJP and V is TRGV9. TCRdb lists no J gene, so it was determined here by aligning the DNA to germline. V gave up 0 bases and J gave up 4 bases; unmatched junction bases: 6. Germline V gene sequence: CDR1 GITISATS, CDR2 ISYDGTV (reference sequence). The CDR3 is made up of 18 amino acids. CDR3 in DNA: TGTGCCTTGTGGGAGGTGCGAGGCCAAGAGTTGGGCAAAAAAATCAAGGTATTT. Its protein product is CALWEVRGQELGKKIKVF.